This TCR beta chain was profiled in a study of cytomegalovirus exposure and HLA in healthy donors. Study details: Unique TCRs from HLA-typed donors, 80 million to 100 million of them, were held in an early data release.

The germline V gene encodes CDR1 SEHNR and CDR2 FQNEAQ (reference sequence). The ends lost 1 base at V and 4 bases at J; junction bases unmatched: 5. This CDR3 comprises 16 residues. In the PCR, 60 Vbeta and 13 Jbeta primers were used. Libraries were prepared by immunoSEQ multiplex PCR; TCRdb keeps only in-frame clonotypes and omits some of them. This table has about 100,000 clones, around 79% appearing once. The study, taken as a whole, reports: When analyzed later, a missense DCLRE1C variant was found to be linked to TCR beta V- and J-gene trimming. In an earlier analysis, productive rearrangement rates for most beta V segments clustered near 90% or 30%.

Concerning this clone itself: Antigen: not known.

The sample was PBMCs. This sequence originates from a woman in her forties in good health and CMV-seronegative. The J gene is TRBJ1-5, the V gene TRBV7-9; 9 nucleotides match TRBD1. CDR3 sequence: CASSLDLQGANQPQHF. The DNA of the CDR3 is TGTGCCAGCAGCTTAGATTTACAGGGGGCGAATCAGCCCCAGCATTTT.